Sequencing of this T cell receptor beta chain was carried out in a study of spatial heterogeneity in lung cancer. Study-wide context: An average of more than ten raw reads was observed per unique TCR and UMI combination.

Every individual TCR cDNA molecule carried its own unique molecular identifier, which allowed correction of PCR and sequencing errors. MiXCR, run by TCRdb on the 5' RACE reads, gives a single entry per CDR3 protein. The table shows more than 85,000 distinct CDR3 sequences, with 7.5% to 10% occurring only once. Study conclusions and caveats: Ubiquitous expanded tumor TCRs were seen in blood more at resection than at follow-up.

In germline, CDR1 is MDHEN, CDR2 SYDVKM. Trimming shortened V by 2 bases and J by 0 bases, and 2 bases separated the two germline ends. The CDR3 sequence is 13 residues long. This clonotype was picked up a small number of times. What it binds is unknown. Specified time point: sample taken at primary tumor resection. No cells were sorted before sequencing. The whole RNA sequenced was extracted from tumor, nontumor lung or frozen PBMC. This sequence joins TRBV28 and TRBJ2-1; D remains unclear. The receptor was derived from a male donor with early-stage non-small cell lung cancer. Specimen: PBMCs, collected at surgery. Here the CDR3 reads CASSLDSYNEQFF. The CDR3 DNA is TGTGCCAGCAGTTTAGACTCCTACAATGAGCAGTTCTTC.